This T cell receptor (beta chain) appears in the sequencing data of a study of blood T cells in healthy people across ages. Then a second PCR, running roughly 7 to 11 cycles, was carried out with a sample-barcoded 5' primer and a J-beta primer mix. TCRdb re-derived calls from the 5' RACE reads in MiXCR, one entry per CDR3 protein. This table has 450,000 to 700,000 distinct CDR3 sequences, 27% appearing once. Germline CDR1 reads LGHNA; CDR2 reads YSLEER. The CDR3 covers 14 residues. V was cut by 3 bases and J by 3 bases, with 11 bases left in between. Per-sample PBMC isolation yielded at least 6 million cells.

This sequence originates from a woman between 70 and 85 years old in good health. The sample consisted of blood. V is TRBV4-3 and J is TRBJ1-1; a weak D match, TRBD1 (6 bases). The CDR3 sequence: CASSHVRGDTEAFF. The CDR3 region has the DNA TGCGCCAGCAGCCACGTAAGGGGGGACACTGAAGCTTTCTTT.